This T cell receptor beta chain was sequenced during a study of blood T cell repertoires in COVID-19. About the study: Both acute and convalescent COVID-19 samples were obtained from the United States, Italy and Spain. T cells, B-cell-depleted T cells, or PBMCs supplied cDNA or gDNA.

In the original workflow: Amplification with reference gene primers provided the estimates of nucleated cell counts. Using immunoSEQ multiplex PCR, the repertoire was profiled, and TCRdb retains in-frame clones only, with some absent. The V and J calls and clone size come from that table; D and trimming were worked out from the DNA. The data show about 240,000 clones, about 81% seen once. Enrolled during active infection, Seattle patients were then followed longitudinally. This clonotype was sampled from a woman older than 75 with COVID-19, enrolled during active disease. Source material: peripheral blood.

CDR3 coding DNA: TGTGCCATCAGTGAGTCCGGGGGAAACACCATATATTTT. It is translated as CAISESGGNTIYF. The chain combines TRBV10-3 with TRBJ1-3; D is uncertain. From germline, CDR1 is ENHRY and CDR2 SYGVKD. V was trimmed by 0 bases and J by 4 bases, leaving 4 bases between them. This CDR3 is built from 13 residues.